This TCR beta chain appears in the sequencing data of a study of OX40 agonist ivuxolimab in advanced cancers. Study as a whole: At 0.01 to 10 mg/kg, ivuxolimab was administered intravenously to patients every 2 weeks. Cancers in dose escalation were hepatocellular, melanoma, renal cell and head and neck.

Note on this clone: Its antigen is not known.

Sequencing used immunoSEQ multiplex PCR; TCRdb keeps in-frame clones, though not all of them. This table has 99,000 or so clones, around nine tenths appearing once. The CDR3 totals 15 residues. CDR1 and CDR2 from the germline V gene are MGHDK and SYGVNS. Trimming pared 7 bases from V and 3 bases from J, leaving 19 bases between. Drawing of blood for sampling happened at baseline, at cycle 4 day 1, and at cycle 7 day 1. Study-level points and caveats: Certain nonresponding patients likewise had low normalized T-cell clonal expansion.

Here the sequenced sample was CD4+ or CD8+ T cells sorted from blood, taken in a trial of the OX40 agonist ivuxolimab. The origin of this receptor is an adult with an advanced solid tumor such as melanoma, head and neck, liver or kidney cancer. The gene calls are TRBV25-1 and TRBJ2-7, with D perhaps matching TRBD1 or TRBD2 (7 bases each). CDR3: CASNQGGTVDYEQYF. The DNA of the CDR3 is TGTGCCAGCAACCAGGGGGGGACAGTAGACTACGAGCAGTACTTC.